The 25 T cell receptor beta chains in this list originate from one sample, sequenced in a study of monozygotic twins with inflammatory bowel disease. Reanalyzing the 5' RACE reads, TCRdb keeps one entry per CDR3 protein, without DNA. The sample includes 190,000 or so distinct CDR3 sequences. What was sequenced was blood. Receptor source: a human donor with ulcerative colitis or Crohn's disease, or a healthy co-twin of an affected twin (not recorded which).

The chain recombines TRBV3-1 with TRBJ2-7. Germline assignment: CDR1 LGHDT and CDR2 YNNKEL (reference sequence). This CDR3 has 12 residues. The CDR3 loop is CASSQSSYKQYF.

The V call is TRBV4-2, the J call TRBJ1-5; TCRdb picks TRBD1, but there is no DNA to check that call. Germline lookup yields CDR1 LGHNA and CDR2 YNFKEQ. This CDR3 comprises 15 residues. The CDR3 sequence: CASSQDRTSNQPQHF.

This chain uses TRBV6-2 or TRBV6-3 with TRBJ2-1. Germline V gene lookup returns CDR1 MNHEY and CDR2 SVGEGT. This CDR3 spans 14 amino acids. This CDR3 is CASTSPGLAYEQFF.

The chain carries TRBV20-1 and TRBJ2-5; TCRdb gives TRBD1 as the D gene, but with no DNA this cannot be confirmed. Germline V gives CDR1 DFQATT, CDR2 SNEGSKA (reference sequence). This CDR3 has 12 amino acids. CDR3 amino acids: CSARQGEETQYF.

The V call is TRBV5-5, the J call TRBJ1-2. The CDR3 covers 14 residues. From germline, CDR1 is SGHKS and CDR2 YYEKEE (reference sequence). This CDR3 is CASSLGRPYYGYTF.

CDR3 in amino acids: CASIRQGTDTQYF. The chain recombines TRBV19 with TRBJ2-3. The germline CDR1 and CDR2 sequences are LNHDA and SQIVND (reference sequence). The CDR3 consists of 13 residues.

The chain combines TRBV6-1 with TRBJ1-1; the D call from TCRdb, TRBD1, cannot be confirmed without DNA. CDR1 is MNHNS, CDR2 SASEGT, per germline. The CDR3 consists of 15 residues. CDR3 residues: CASSTQGEVNTEAFF.

The CDR3 sequence: CASSERGAYNEQFF. V is TRBV6-1 and J is TRBJ2-1. CDR3 size: 14 residues. In germline, CDR1 is MNHNS, CDR2 SASEGT.

The chain joins TRBV18 to TRBJ1-5; TCRdb gives TRBD1 as the D gene, but with no DNA this cannot be confirmed. CDR3 length equals 15 residues. CDR1 is KGHSH and CDR2 is LQKENI in the germline V gene. CDR3 sequence reads: CASSPGQGIGQPQHF.

This sequence joins TRBV5-1 and TRBJ1-1; the D call of TRBD1 rests on TCRdb alone, since no DNA is present to check it. The CDR3 covers 14 residues. The V gene's germline CDR1 is SGHRS and CDR2 YFSETQ. CDR3 loop: CASSGRDPTARAFF.

This chain connects TRBV5-6 to TRBJ1-1. The CDR3 is 12 residues long. Germline CDR1 is SGHDT and CDR2 is YYEEEE. CDR3 amino acids: CASSLVTGQAFF.

The chain couples TRBV20-1 to TRBJ1-5; TCRdb's assignment of TRBD1 cannot be checked, as there is no DNA. CDR1 and CDR2 from the germline V gene are DFQATT and SNEGSKA (reference sequence). This CDR3 has 13 residues. CDR3 region: CSAKQGSNQPQHF.

This chain links TRBV2 with TRBJ1-1. The CDR3 spans 12 residues. Germline CDR1 SNHLY, CDR2 FYNNEI. CDR3 protein: CASSRAEPEAFF.

The chain links TRBV18 to TRBJ1-3. From germline, CDR1 is KGHSH and CDR2 LQKENI. The CDR3 runs to 15 residues. The CDR3 is CASSRTTSSGNTIYF.

The gene calls are TRBV20-1 and TRBJ2-5. The CDR3 covers 13 residues. CDR1 and CDR2 (germline): DFQATT, SNEGSKA (reference sequence). The CDR3 spells CSARAVHGETQYF.

V gene TRBV7-9 combines with J gene TRBJ2-2; TCRdb lists TRBD1, though no DNA is available to test this call. The germline gives CDR1 SEHNR, CDR2 FQNEAQ (reference sequence). This CDR3 is built from 13 residues. This CDR3 reads CAGRTPNTGELFF.

This chain joins TRBV5-1 and TRBJ2-1; TCRdb's D gene call, TRBD1, goes unchecked for lack of DNA. CDR1 SGHRS and CDR2 YFSETQ come from the germline V gene. The CDR3 runs to 16 residues. CDR3 protein: CASASTPGQGTGEQFF.

The chain recombines TRBV19 with TRBJ1-4; TCRdb indicates TRBD1, and absent DNA this call remains unverified. This CDR3 has 15 residues. CDR1 is LNHDA, CDR2 SQIVND, per germline (reference sequence). This chain's CDR3 is CASRGVRQINEKLFF.

The rearrangement uses TRBV5-1 and TRBJ1-1. Germline CDR1 SGHRS, CDR2 YFSETQ. The CDR3 loop spans 17 amino acids. CDR3 protein: CASSSGRDSLRNTEAFF.

V is TRBV5-1 and J is TRBJ2-5; TCRdb's assignment of TRBD2 cannot be checked, as there is no DNA. The CDR3 sequence is 18 residues long. Germline V gives CDR1 SGHRS, CDR2 YFSETQ. The CDR3 reads CASSPVPLAGGRRETQYF.

The chain employs TRBV19 and TRBJ2-1; checking the TCRdb D call of TRBD1 is not possible without DNA. CDR1 is LNHDA and CDR2 is SQIVND in the germline V gene (reference sequence). CDR3 length: 15 amino acids. Here the CDR3 reads CASSLGQSSYNEQFF.

V gene TRBV5-1 combines with J gene TRBJ1-1; TCRdb designates TRBD1, a call that cannot be tested without DNA. Germline CDR1 is SGHRS and CDR2 is YFSETQ. The CDR3 length is 18 residues. CDR3 in amino acids: CASSLAGTGGAIFTEAFF.

V usage is TRBV7-3 and J usage is TRBJ2-6; the D call from TCRdb, TRBD1, cannot be confirmed without DNA. The CDR3 is 18 amino acids. The germline gives CDR1 SGHTA, CDR2 FQGTGA. CDR3 loop: CASSLTPAGPSGANVLTF.

The V gene is TRBV28, the J gene TRBJ2-3; TCRdb indicates TRBD2, and absent DNA this call remains unverified. Per germline, CDR1 MDHEN and CDR2 SYDVKM. The CDR3 totals 19 residues. The CDR3 sequence: CASIQNGLAGDSSTDTQYF.

The CDR3 here is CASSAIPHTDTQYF. This chain joins TRBV2 and TRBJ2-3; there is no DNA to check the TCRdb D call of TRBD2. Germline values: CDR1 SNHLY, CDR2 FYNNEI. The CDR3 runs to 14 residues.